The 15 T cell receptor beta chains below come from one sample, sequenced in a study of human thymus T cells (dated by TCRdb to 2018 to 2021). The library was generated by the immunoSEQ multiplex PCR assay. TCRdb carries this immuneACCESS record with in-frame sequences only. Its versions omit some clonotypes, under half of them owing to an unresolved V gene in the studies checked, with the rest unexplained. The sample table contains approximately 46,000 clones; only one count was recorded for around 95% of them. About 0.17% of the sample rests with the top ten. The specimen sequenced was blood. The receptors shown here come from a girl younger than two with a congenital heart defect but otherwise immunologically healthy.

The chain joins TRBV27 to TRBJ2-3, with D hard to call. The CDR3 is 12 residues long. Trimming cost V 6 bases and J 5 bases, with 9 bases left between them. Germline V gene data show CDR1 as MNHEY and CDR2 as SMNVEV (reference sequence). Here the CDR3 reads CASRPLGDTQYF. CDR3 in DNA: TGTGCCAGCAGGCCTCTTGGAGATACGCAGTATTTT.

The rearrangement uses TRBV5-3 and TRBJ2-4; 12 bases are shared with TRBD1. TRBV5-3 has ORF status, its function being uncertain. The CDR3 totals 18 residues. V dropped 1 base and J dropped 2; count of bases not matched to a gene: 7. CDR3 region: CARSLRGTGGRTKNIQYF. The CDR3 DNA follows: TGTGCCAGAAGCTTGCGAGGGACAGGGGGCCGGACCAAAAACATTCAGTACTTC.

This clone was recorded a few times. The V and J genes are TRBV19 and TRBJ2-7, with D possibly being TRBD2 (6 bases). Germline-derived CDR1 and CDR2 are LNHDA and SQIVND (reference sequence). This CDR3 comprises 13 residues. V dropped 6 bases and J dropped 6 bases, with 15 bases sitting between them. The CDR3 bases are TGTGCCAGTAGAACGGGAGCTACCTCCGAGCAGTACTTC. Amino acid sequence: CASRTGATSEQYF.

This clone showed up just once. Relative to the germline gene, one junction end is altered; a read error may explain this. This chain uses TRBV10-3 with TRBJ2-7, with 11 bases fitting TRBD1. This CDR3 is built from 13 residues. Germline V lookup: CDR1 ENHRY, CDR2 SYGVKD. Here the CDR3 DNA reads TGTGCCATCAGTGGGTTCGGGGACAGGGGGTGTATCTTC. This codes for CAISGFGDRGCIF.

This chain uses TRBV6-1 with TRBJ2-7; D is perhaps TRBD2 (6 bases). The length of the CDR3 is 14 residues. Per the germline V gene, CDR1 is MNHNS and CDR2 is SASEGT. V lost 3 bases, J lost 4 bases, and 13 bases lay in between. The CDR3: CASSDLGSGYEQYF. CDR3 in DNA: TGTGCCAGCAGTGATCTAGGGAGCGGGTACGAGCAGTACTTC.

The J gene is TRBJ2-5, the V gene TRBV7-9; D might be TRBD2 (7 bases). CDR1 and CDR2 from the germline V gene are SEHNR and FQNEAQ (reference sequence). The V end lost 1 base, the J end lost 1 base, and 16 bases lay between the germline ends. This CDR3 spans 17 amino acids. This CDR3 reads CASSLGGGAGVQETQYF. CDR3 DNA: TGTGCCAGCAGCTTAGGTGGGGGGGCCGGGGTCCAAGAGACCCAGTACTTC. Full variable domain (outside the CDR3, taken from reference TRBV7-9 and TRBJ2-5): DTGVSQNPRHKITKRGQNVTFRCDPISEHNRLYWYRQTLGQGPEFLTYFQNEAQLEKSRLLSDRFSAERPKGSFSTLEIQRTEQGDSAMYLCASSLGGGAGVQETQYFGPGTRLLVL.

This clone was detected once. This chain uses TRBV28 with TRBJ2-3; no reliable D call. CDR3 length: 16 amino acids. The ends were cut back, 2 bases at V and 0 bases at J, with 12 bases in the middle. In germline, CDR1 is MDHEN, CDR2 SYDVKM. CDR3 amino acids: CASSLVPLGSTDTQYF. The CDR3 DNA reads TGTGCCAGCAGTTTAGTTCCGCTGGGGAGCACAGATACGCAGTATTTT.

This rearrangement joins TRBV12-2 to TRBJ2-1; the D call of TRBD2 is as the table states it, not checked on the DNA. TRBV12-2 is assigned pseudogene status. There are 12 residues in the CDR3. Here the CDR3 reads CASRLATKQQFF. CDR3 nucleotide sequence: TGTGCAAGTCGCTTAGCCACGAAGCAGCAGTTCTTC.

This sequence joins TRBV2 and TRBJ2-7; the match to TRBD1 covers 8 bases. This CDR3 region has 14 residues. Trimming cost V 7 bases and J 7 bases; bases outside gene matches: 12. The germline gives CDR1 SNHLY, CDR2 FYNNEI. Here the CDR3 reads CASKTGQATWEQYF. The CDR3 DNA sequence: TGTGCCAGCAAGACGGGACAGGCGACTTGGGAGCAGTACTTC.

V gene TRBV29-1 combines with J gene TRBJ2-7; D call uncertain. Germline V CDR1 and CDR2: SQVTM, ANQGSEA. The CDR3 loop spans 13 amino acids. V was pared by 4 bases and J by 0 bases, with 10 bases between. The CDR3 spells CSVAPRISYEQYF. The DNA of the CDR3 is TGCAGCGTTGCCCCTCGAATCTCCTACGAGCAGTACTTC.

The gene calls are TRBV2 and TRBJ2-7; D is uncertain. This CDR3 comprises 14 residues. Deletions cut 1 base from V and 3 bases from J, with 10 bases between. The germline V gene encodes CDR1 SNHLY and CDR2 FYNNEI. In nucleotides, the CDR3 is TGTGCCAGCAGTGAAGTTCAAGGGTTCTACGAGCAGTACTTC. Its translation is CASSEVQGFYEQYF.

J is TRBJ2-7 and V is TRBV5-1; no firm D call. V was shortened by 0 bases and J by 2 bases, with 12 bases between the two germline ends. The germline gives CDR1 SGHRS, CDR2 YFSETQ. CDR3 size: 15 residues. The CDR3 loop is CASSLEWVDTYEQYF. CDR3 coding DNA: TGCGCCAGCAGCTTGGAGTGGGTAGACACCTACGAGCAGTACTTC.

The rearrangement uses TRBV6-5 and TRBJ1-2; weak D call: TRBD1 (6 bases). V lost 7 bases and J 2 bases, leaving 17 bases between the germline ends. The CDR3 totals 15 residues. The germline V gene encodes CDR1 MNHEY and CDR2 SVGAGI. CDR3 sequence: CASTTRAGVNYGYTF. CDR3 DNA sequence: TGTGCCAGCACCACCCGGGCAGGGGTGAACTATGGCTACACCTTC.

This clone was counted once. The chain uses TRBV19 and TRBJ2-2, with TRBD2 as a possible D gene (6 bases). Trimming left V 3 bases short and J 5 bases short, with 7 bases between. The CDR3 extends over 13 amino acids. Germline assignment: CDR1 LNHDA and CDR2 SQIVND (reference sequence). The CDR3 nucleotides read TGTGCCAGTAGTATCGGAGGGACCGGGGAGCTGTTTTTT. Translation gives CASSIGGTGELFF.

The chain uses TRBV6-5 and TRBJ2-7, with 11 bases fitting TRBD2. Germline V gene data show CDR1 as MNHEY and CDR2 as SVGAGI. CDR3 length: 16 residues. Losses at the gene ends were 0 bases for V and 0 bases for J; bases not matched to a gene: 1. CDR3 in amino acids: CASSYSGTSGSYEQYF. The CDR3 DNA sequence: TGTGCCAGCAGTTACTCCGGGACTAGCGGCTCCTACGAGCAGTACTTC.